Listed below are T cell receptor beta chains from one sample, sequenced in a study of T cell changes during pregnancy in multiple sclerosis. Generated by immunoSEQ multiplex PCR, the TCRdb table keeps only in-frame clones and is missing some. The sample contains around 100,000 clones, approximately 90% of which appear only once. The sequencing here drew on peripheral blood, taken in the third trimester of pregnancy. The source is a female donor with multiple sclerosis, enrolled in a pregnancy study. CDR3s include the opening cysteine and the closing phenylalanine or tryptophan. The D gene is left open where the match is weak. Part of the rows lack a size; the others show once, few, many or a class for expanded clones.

cdr3_nt: TGTGCCAGCCAGGGGGGAGTACAGTGGGACTATGGCTACACCTTC
cdr3_aa: CASQGGVQWDYGYTF
j_call: TRBJ1-2
d_call: TRBD1
v_call: TRBV2
cdr3_length: 15
clone_size: once

cdr3_nt: TGCGCCAGCAGCCAAGGAATTGACAGGTACACAGATACGCAGTATTTT
cdr3_aa: CASSQGIDRYTDTQYF
j_call: TRBJ2-3
d_call: -
v_call: TRBV4-1
cdr3_length: 16
clone_size: -

cdr3_nt: TGTGCCAGCAGCCCTACCGGAGGCGAGCAGTACTTC
cdr3_aa: CASSPTGGEQYF
j_call: TRBJ2-7
d_call: -
v_call: TRBV6-5
cdr3_length: 12
clone_size: -

cdr3_nt: TGTGCCGCGGCATGGCAGGAGGCCTACAATGAGCAGTTCTTC
cdr3_aa: CAAAWQEAYNEQFF
j_call: TRBJ2-1
d_call: -
v_call: TRBV21-1
cdr3_length: 14
clone_size: -

cdr3_nt: TGCGCCAGCAGCCCCGGGACTAGGAGTATCGAGCAGTACTTC
cdr3_aa: CASSPGTRSIEQYF
j_call: TRBJ2-7
d_call: TRBD2
v_call: TRBV5-1
cdr3_length: 14
clone_size: -

cdr3_nt: TGCGCCAGCAGCCCTTCGGACAGGTACTTATACGAGCAGTACTTC
cdr3_aa: CASSPSDRYLYEQYF
j_call: TRBJ2-7
d_call: TRBD1
v_call: TRBV5-1
cdr3_length: 15
clone_size: once

cdr3_nt: TGTGCCAGCAGGCCCGCTGGACTAGCGGGGTACGAGCAGTACTTC
cdr3_aa: CASRPAGLAGYEQYF
j_call: TRBJ2-7
d_call: TRBD2
v_call: TRBV13
cdr3_length: 15
clone_size: -

cdr3_nt: TGTGCCTGGAGTGGGAGGGAATCGGCTAACTATGGCTACACCTTC
cdr3_aa: CAWSGRESANYGYTF
j_call: TRBJ1-2
d_call: -
v_call: TRBV30
cdr3_length: 15
clone_size: -

cdr3_nt: TGTGCCAGCAGTCGCGGCCCCTACGAGCAGTACTTC
cdr3_aa: CASSRGPYEQYF
j_call: TRBJ2-7
d_call: -
v_call: TRBV27
cdr3_length: 12
clone_size: once

cdr3_nt: TGTGCCAGCAGCTTGGGGCTAGGAGAGACCCAGTACTTC
cdr3_aa: CASSLGLGETQYF
j_call: TRBJ2-5
d_call: -
v_call: TRBV5-4
cdr3_length: 13
clone_size: -

cdr3_nt: TGTGCCAGCAGCTTAATAGCGGGAACTTACAATGAGCAGTTCTTC
cdr3_aa: CASSLIAGTYNEQFF
j_call: TRBJ2-1
d_call: TRBD2
v_call: TRBV7-8
cdr3_length: 15
clone_size: -

cdr3_nt: TGTGCCAGCAGCTTACAAGCAAACAATGAGCAGTTCTTC
cdr3_aa: CASSLQANNEQFF
j_call: TRBJ2-1
d_call: -
v_call: TRBV7-3
cdr3_length: 13
clone_size: -

cdr3_nt: TGTGCCAGCAGTCCCTCCCGGGGGACTGGAAACACCATATATTTT
cdr3_aa: CASSPSRGTGNTIYF
j_call: TRBJ1-3
d_call: -
v_call: TRBV27
cdr3_length: 15
clone_size: -

cdr3_nt: TGTGCCAGCAGCGGCCGCGGGACAGTGGGGAGAGGTAGCACAGATACGCAGTATTTT
cdr3_aa: CASSGRGTVGRGSTDTQYF
j_call: TRBJ2-3
d_call: -
v_call: TRBV9
cdr3_length: 19
clone_size: once

cdr3_nt: TGTGCCAGCAGCACCGACTCCACTGAAGCTTTCTTT
cdr3_aa: CASSTDSTEAFF
j_call: TRBJ1-1
d_call: -
v_call: TRBV7-8
cdr3_length: 12
clone_size: once

cdr3_nt: TGTGCCAGCAGCCCACTAGCGGGGGCCTACAATGAGCAGTTCTTC
cdr3_aa: CASSPLAGAYNEQFF
j_call: TRBJ2-1
d_call: TRBD2
v_call: TRBV7-3
cdr3_length: 15
clone_size: -

cdr3_nt: TGTGCCAGCAGCCGCGTCCTAGCGGGAGGGGGAAATACGCAGTATTTT
cdr3_aa: CASSRVLAGGGNTQYF
j_call: TRBJ2-3
d_call: TRBD2
v_call: TRBV7-2
cdr3_length: 16
clone_size: -

cdr3_nt: TGTGCCATCGAAACCGGACAGGGGAACACTGAAGCTTTCTTT
cdr3_aa: CAIETGQGNTEAFF
j_call: TRBJ1-1
d_call: TRBD1
v_call: TRBV28
cdr3_length: 14
clone_size: -

cdr3_nt: TGTGCCTGGAGCGTCGGGACTAGCGGGGGGCGGGCCTACGAGCAGTACTTC
cdr3_aa: CAWSVGTSGGRAYEQYF
j_call: TRBJ2-7
d_call: TRBD2
v_call: TRBV30
cdr3_length: 17
clone_size: once

cdr3_nt: TGTGCCAGCGCCACAGGGGAACGATTCTACGAGCAGTACTTC
cdr3_aa: CASATGERFYEQYF
j_call: TRBJ2-7
d_call: TRBD1
v_call: TRBV6-1
cdr3_length: 14
clone_size: once

cdr3_nt: TGTGCCAGCAGCTTTCAGGGGCCGTCCCCTGGGGCCAACGTCCTGACTTTC
cdr3_aa: CASSFQGPSPGANVLTF
j_call: TRBJ2-6
d_call: -
v_call: TRBV5-8
cdr3_length: 17
clone_size: -

cdr3_nt: TGTGCCAGCAGCTTATTCGGGAGCTATGAGCAGTTCTTC
cdr3_aa: CASSLFGSYEQFF
j_call: TRBJ2-1
d_call: -
v_call: TRBV7-9
cdr3_length: 13
clone_size: once

cdr3_nt: TGTGCCAGCAGTTTAAGGGGTCTAGGTGGCTACACCTTC
cdr3_aa: CASSLRGLGGYTF
j_call: TRBJ1-2
d_call: -
v_call: TRBV27
cdr3_length: 13
clone_size: -

cdr3_nt: TGTGCCTGGAGTGCCTTGATCCCGGGACAGGGGGCGATATCTGGAAACACCATATATTTT
cdr3_aa: CAWSALIPGQGAISGNTIYF
j_call: TRBJ1-3
d_call: TRBD1
v_call: TRBV30
cdr3_length: 20
clone_size: once

cdr3_nt: TGCGCCAGCAGCCATCCGGACAGTGGAAGAAACACCATATATTTT
cdr3_aa: CASSHPDSGRNTIYF
j_call: TRBJ1-3
d_call: -
v_call: TRBV4-1
cdr3_length: 15
clone_size: -

cdr3_nt: TGTGCCGGTAGGGACAGGGTTTACGAGCAGTACTTC
cdr3_aa: CAGRDRVYEQYF
j_call: TRBJ2-7
d_call: TRBD1
v_call: TRBV27
cdr3_length: 12
clone_size: -

cdr3_nt: TGTGCCAGCAGGGTGGACAGGGATAGGGTCAATGAGCAGTTCTTC
cdr3_aa: CASRVDRDRVNEQFF
j_call: TRBJ2-1
d_call: TRBD1
v_call: TRBV2
cdr3_length: 15
clone_size: -

cdr3_nt: TGCGCCAGCAGCCCGCTGGGACAGGCCTACGAGCAGTACTTC
cdr3_aa: CASSPLGQAYEQYF
j_call: TRBJ2-7
d_call: TRBD1
v_call: TRBV4-1
cdr3_length: 14
clone_size: -

cdr3_nt: TGTGCCAGCAGTGATCCGAACAGGGGTAACTATGGCTACACCTTC
cdr3_aa: CASSDPNRGNYGYTF
j_call: TRBJ1-2
d_call: TRBD1
v_call: TRBV28
cdr3_length: 15
clone_size: -

cdr3_nt: TGCGCCAGCAGTGACCCACAGGGGGCACCGAACGAGCAGTACTTC
cdr3_aa: CASSDPQGAPNEQYF
j_call: TRBJ2-7
d_call: TRBD1
v_call: TRBV10-1
cdr3_length: 15
clone_size: -

cdr3_nt: TGTGCCAGCAGCTCCGGACAGGGTCTCGAAAAACTGTTTTTT
cdr3_aa: CASSSGQGLEKLFF
j_call: TRBJ1-4
d_call: TRBD1
v_call: TRBV7-2
cdr3_length: 14
clone_size: once